The sequence of this TCR beta chain was determined in a study of CD4+ T cells in melanoma. Findings of the study overall: Diverse differentiation states were reported for melanoma neoantigen-specific CD4+ T cells. CD8+ T cell, macrophage and B cell function reportedly correlated with neoantigen-specific CD4+ T cells.

Profiled with immunoSEQ multiplex PCR; TCRdb holds only in-frame clones, not every one. The sample carries approximately 14,000 clones, around 80% recorded once. In regard to this clone: Its matching antigen is unknown.

There are 15 residues in the CDR3. Germline V CDR1 and CDR2: SGHTA, FQGNSA. The V gene end was trimmed by 3 bases and the J gene end by 6 bases; junction bases not matched to a gene: 7. What was sequenced was cells from a culture (not recorded whether cultured in vitro). The gene calls are TRBV7-2 and TRBJ1-5; 8 bases map to TRBD1. The source of this sequence is a human donor with melanoma. The CDR3 loop is CASSFPDRGTQPQHF. DNA of the CDR3: TGTGCCAGCAGCTTCCCCGACAGGGGTACTCAGCCCCAGCATTTT.